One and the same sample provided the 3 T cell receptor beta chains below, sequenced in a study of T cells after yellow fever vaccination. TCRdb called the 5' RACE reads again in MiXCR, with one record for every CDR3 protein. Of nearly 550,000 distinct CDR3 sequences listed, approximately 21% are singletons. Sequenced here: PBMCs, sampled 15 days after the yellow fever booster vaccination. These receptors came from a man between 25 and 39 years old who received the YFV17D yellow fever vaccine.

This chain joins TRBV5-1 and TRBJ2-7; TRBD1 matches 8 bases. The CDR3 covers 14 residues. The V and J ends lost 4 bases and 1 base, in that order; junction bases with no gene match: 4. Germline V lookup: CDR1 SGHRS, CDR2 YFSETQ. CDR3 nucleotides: TGCGCCAGCAGCATGACAGGGGAATCCTACGAGCAGTACTTC. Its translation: CASSMTGESYEQYF.

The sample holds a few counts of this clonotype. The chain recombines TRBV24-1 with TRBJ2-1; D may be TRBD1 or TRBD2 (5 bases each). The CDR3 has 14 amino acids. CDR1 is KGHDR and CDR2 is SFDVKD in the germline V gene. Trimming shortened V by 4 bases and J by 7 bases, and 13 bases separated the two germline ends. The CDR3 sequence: CATSEGVRRNEQFF. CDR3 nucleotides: TGTGCCACCAGTGAAGGGGTGCGGAGGAATGAGCAGTTCTTC.

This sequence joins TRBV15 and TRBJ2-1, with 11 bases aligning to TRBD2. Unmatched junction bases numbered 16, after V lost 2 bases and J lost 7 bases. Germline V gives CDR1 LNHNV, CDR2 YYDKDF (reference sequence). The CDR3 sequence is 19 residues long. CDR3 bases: TGTGCCACCAGCAGACCCGGATCAATAGCGGGAGGGCCTGGTAATGAGCAGTTCTTC. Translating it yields CATSRPGSIAGGPGNEQFF. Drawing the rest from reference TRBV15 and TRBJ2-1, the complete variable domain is DAMVIQNPRYQVTQFGKPVTLSCSQTLNHNVMYWYQQKSSQAPKLLFHYYDKDFNNEADTPDNFQSRRPNTSFCFLDIRSPGLGDTAMYLCATSRPGSIAGGPGNEQFFGPGTRLTVL.